Shown below are 30 T cell receptor beta chains from a single sample sequenced in a study of neoadjuvant anti-PD-1 for oral cavity cancer. Sequencing used immunoSEQ multiplex PCR; TCRdb keeps in-frame clones, though not all of them. The sample includes over 30,000 clones, about 83% of them seen just once. Source: PBMCs, taken before nivolumab (anti-PD-1) treatment. Receptors originate from a person aged 35-80 years with oral cavity squamous cell carcinoma.

CDR3 coding DNA: TGTGCCAGTAGTGGCCGGGACAGATTCACTAATTCACCCCTCCACTTT. Its protein product is CASSGRDRFTNSPLHF. The chain couples TRBV19 to TRBJ1-6; TRBD1 matches 7 bases. The CDR3 consists of 16 residues. Germline V gene data show CDR1 as LNHDA and CDR2 as SQIVND (reference sequence). Trimming removed 5 bases from V and 6 bases from J; junction bases left unmatched: 10.

V is TRBV9 and J is TRBJ2-5; possibly TRBD1 for D (6 bases). The CDR3 extends over 15 amino acids. V shed 0 bases and J shed 3 bases, with 12 bases lying between them. Germline-derived CDR1 and CDR2 are SGDLS and YYNGEE. Written as DNA, the CDR3 is TGTGCCAGCAGCGTAGACGGACAGAGAGAAGAGACCCAGTACTTC. Its translation: CASSVDGQREETQYF.

The chain couples TRBV19 to TRBJ1-1; D call uncertain. Between the trimmed V and J ends, which lost 3 bases and 3 bases, there was a span of 20 bases. CDR3 length: 17 residues. Germline assignment: CDR1 LNHDA and CDR2 SQIVND (reference sequence). The CDR3 nucleotides are TGTGCCAGTAGTATCCTGCTCGGGGAGTGGGGAGACACTGAAGCTTTCTTT. Translation gives CASSILLGEWGDTEAFF.

This clone appeared a single time. The CDR3 region is CASSLAWVGQAEKLFF. In nucleotides, the CDR3 is TGCGCCAGCAGCTTGGCCTGGGTAGGTCAGGCGGAAAAACTGTTTTTT. The rearrangement uses TRBV5-1 and TRBJ1-4; D is undetermined. Trimming took 0 bases from V and 8 from J, leaving 17 bases between them. Germline CDR1 SGHRS, CDR2 YFSETQ. This CDR3 has 16 amino acids.

The CDR3 bases are TGTGCCAGCAGCCCCGATCCCCGTCGGTCGACCTACGAGCAGTACTTC. Translated, it gives CASSPDPRRSTYEQYF. The rearrangement links TRBV9 to TRBJ2-7; no clear D gene. The CDR3 runs to 16 residues. Trimming removed 4 bases from V and 2 bases from J, with 19 bases in between. Germline-derived CDR1 and CDR2 are SGDLS and YYNGEE.

The gene calls are TRBV7-8 and TRBJ2-1, with TRBD2 matching over 8 bases. V lost 5 bases and J lost 5; bases outside the gene matches: 8. CDR1 is SGHVS, CDR2 FQNEAQ, per germline. CDR3 size: 15 residues. The DNA for the CDR3 is TGTGCCAGCAGCCCAGGACTAGCCCCGCACAATGAGCAGTTCTTC. This encodes CASSPGLAPHNEQFF.

The V call is TRBV2, the J call TRBJ2-6, with TRBD1 as a possible D gene (5 bases). Germline values: CDR1 SNHLY, CDR2 FYNNEI. This CDR3 is 15 amino acids long. V was pared by 9 bases and J by 0 bases, with 12 bases between. CDR3 loop: CARNRRASGANVLTF. The DNA of the CDR3 is TGTGCCAGAAACAGGAGAGCCTCTGGGGCCAACGTCCTGACTTTC.

For this clone: At the DNA level, this CDR3 is encoded by other sequences in the same sample as well. The chain employs TRBV5-1 and TRBJ1-2, with D tentatively TRBD1 (5 bases). The CDR3 is 14 amino acids. CDR1 and CDR2 (germline): SGHRS, YFSETQ. V lost 4 bases, J lost 2 bases, and 12 bases lay in between. The CDR3 here is CASSPGHTNYGYTF. In nucleotides, the CDR3 is TGCGCCAGCAGCCCCGGACACACGAACTATGGCTACACCTTC.

This rearrangement joins TRBV4-2 to TRBJ1-6; D is unclear. The germline V gene encodes CDR1 LGHNA and CDR2 YNFKEQ. This CDR3 has 17 amino acids. The germline V and J ends were trimmed by 0 bases and 4 bases, with 13 bases remaining between them. CDR3 amino acids: CASSQDPRSLYNSPLHF. For the CDR3, the DNA is TGTGCCAGCAGCCAAGATCCGCGGAGCCTATATAATTCACCCCTCCACTTT.

This clone occurred once. The chain links TRBV9 to TRBJ2-7; D is possibly TRBD1 (5 bases). The CDR3 length is 13 residues. V was pared by 4 bases and J by 0 bases, with 8 bases between. Germline V gene lookup returns CDR1 SGDLS and CDR2 YYNGEE. The CDR3 sequence is CASSSGSSYEQYF. The CDR3 coding sequence is TGTGCCAGCAGCTCAGGGTCCTCCTACGAGCAGTACTTC.

This chain connects TRBV29-1 to TRBJ2-1, with 11 positions matching TRBD2. The CDR3 consists of 12 residues. Germline V gene lookup returns CDR1 SQVTM and CDR2 ANQGSEA. Trimming at V came to 4 bases and at J to 10 bases, leaving 3 bases not matched to a gene. The DNA of the CDR3 is TGCAGCGTTGTAGCGGGGGGGCGCGAGCAGTTCTTC. The encoded protein is CSVVAGGREQFF.

This clone was seen a few times. The rearrangement joins TRBV5-1 to TRBJ1-1; TRBD1 agrees at 8 bases. Germline trimming cut 0 bases from V and 9 bases from J; bases unmatched to any gene: 7. The CDR3 spans 14 residues. Germline-derived CDR1 and CDR2 are SGHRS and YFSETQ. The CDR3 protein is CASSLGQGSNKAFF. CDR3 in DNA: TGCGCCAGCAGCTTGGGACAGGGGTCGAACAAAGCTTTCTTT.

The V and J genes are TRBV4-3 and TRBJ1-4; the match to TRBD1 covers 12 bases. Germline lookup yields CDR1 LGHNA and CDR2 YSLEER. The V and J ends lost 5 bases and 7 bases, in that order; junction bases with no gene match: 11. The CDR3 length is 17 residues. CDR3 nucleotide sequence: TGCGCCAGCAGCTCTTCCGGGACAGGGGGCGGAAGTGAAAAACTGTTTTTT. Translated: CASSSSGTGGGSEKLFF.

The chain uses TRBV6-4 and TRBJ2-4, with D unresolved. V shed 3 bases and J shed 0 bases, with 12 bases lying between them. Germline CDR1 is MRHNA and CDR2 is SNTAGT. This CDR3 region has 16 residues. The CDR3 nucleotides are TGTGCCAGCAGTGATTTTCCACCTTTAGCCAAAAACATTCAGTACTTC. Translated: CASSDFPPLAKNIQYF.

The V call is TRBV2, the J call TRBJ1-4; maybe TRBD1 (6 bases). The V gene lost 7 bases and the J gene lost 4 bases, with 10 bases spanning the gap. The CDR3 extends over 13 amino acids. Germline CDR1 SNHLY, CDR2 FYNNEI. The CDR3 bases are TGTGCCAGCAAAGACAGGAATAATGAAAAACTGTTTTTT. Protein: CASKDRNNEKLFF.

The chain uses TRBV10-2 and TRBJ1-1, with D hard to call. CDR1 is WSHSY and CDR2 is SAAADI in the germline V gene. This CDR3 is built from 14 residues. V was cut by 2 bases and J by 0 bases, with 7 bases left in between. CDR3 sequence: CASSEVGVNTEAFF. CDR3 coding DNA: TGCGCCAGCAGTGAGGTAGGCGTGAACACTGAAGCTTTCTTT.

The chain has TRBV5-4 and TRBJ1-2, with 8 bases that match TRBD1. V dropped 4 bases and J dropped 4; count of bases not matched to a gene: 9. This CDR3 is 15 amino acids long. Per the germline V gene, CDR1 is SGHNT and CDR2 is YYREEE (reference sequence). The CDR3 DNA follows: TGTGCCAGCAGCCTGGACAGGGTCGGGTTCTATGGCTACACCTTC. It is translated as CASSLDRVGFYGYTF.

This rearrangement joins TRBV7-8 to TRBJ1-2; the D gene is possibly TRBD1 (5 bases). This CDR3 comprises 13 residues. Germline CDR1 and CDR2: SGHVS and FQNEAQ. V shed 3 bases and J shed 4 bases, with 9 bases lying between them. The CDR3 protein is CASSFPGLYGYTF. The CDR3 coding sequence is TGTGCCAGCAGCTTTCCGGGACTCTATGGCTACACCTTC.

This clone was seen once. J is TRBJ1-4 and V is TRBV19, with D possibly TRBD1 on 5 matching bases. The V end was cut by 9 bases, the J end by 3 bases, with 14 bases between. CDR3 length: 14 amino acids. Looked up from germline, CDR1 is LNHDA and CDR2 is SQIVND (reference sequence). The CDR3 loop reads CASSRRTPNEKLFF. In nucleotides, the CDR3 is TGTGCCAGCTCCAGGAGGACACCTAATGAAAAACTGTTTTTT.

V usage is TRBV2 and J usage is TRBJ2-5; unclear D gene. Trimming removed 3 bases from V and 5 bases from J, with 7 bases in between. CDR1 is SNHLY and CDR2 is FYNNEI in the germline V gene. The CDR3 extends over 12 amino acids. The CDR3 nucleotides are TGTGCCAGCAGTGAGTCGTGGGAGACCCAGTACTTC. Translation gives CASSESWETQYF.

V and J are TRBV7-9 and TRBJ2-5; D may be TRBD1 (5 bases). Trimming cost V 1 base and J 0 bases, with 12 bases left between them. CDR3 length equals 16 residues. Germline lookup yields CDR1 SEHNR and CDR2 FQNEAQ (reference sequence). CDR3 DNA: TGTGCCAGCAGCTTAGTGGGCAGGGTGGACCAAGAGACCCAGTACTTC. Translating gives CASSLVGRVDQETQYF.

The chain's CDR3 is CASSQTNRVNQPQHF. In nucleotides, the CDR3 is TGCGCCAGCAGCCAGACTAACAGGGTAAATCAGCCCCAGCATTTT. The chain has TRBV4-3 and TRBJ1-5; possibly TRBD1 for D (6 bases). The V gene lost 3 bases and the J gene lost 4 bases, with 13 bases spanning the gap. CDR1 and CDR2 from the germline V gene are LGHNA and YSLEER. The CDR3 loop spans 15 amino acids.

The chain recombines TRBV10-1 with TRBJ1-5; D is perhaps TRBD1 (5 bases). Germline V lookup: CDR1 WNHNN, CDR2 SYGVQD (reference sequence). The CDR3 spans 14 residues. Trimming took off 6 bases at V and 6 bases at J, with 15 bases between the two ends. The CDR3 bases are TGCGCCAGCAGCCCGGCAGGGAACGGTCAGCCCCAGCATTTT. This translates into CASSPAGNGQPQHF.

The V call is TRBV5-4, the J call TRBJ2-1; no reliable D call. The CDR3 consists of 10 residues. Germline values: CDR1 SGHNT, CDR2 YYREEE (reference sequence). Trimming stripped 4 bases from V and 8 bases from J, with 4 bases between. This CDR3 is CASSDDEQFF. The DNA of the CDR3 is TGTGCCAGCAGCGACGATGAGCAGTTCTTC.

The chain has TRBV4-3 and TRBJ1-1, with 11 bases lining up with TRBD1. CDR3 size: 20 residues. In germline, CDR1 is LGHNA, CDR2 YSLEER. V shed 0 bases and J 3 bases; nucleotides not matched to a gene: 15. The CDR3 bases are TGCGCCAGCAGCCAAGATGGGTGGTCTGGGACAGGGGGAAGTGACACTGAAGCTTTCTTT. It is translated as CASSQDGWSGTGGSDTEAFF.

This sequence joins TRBV29-1 and TRBJ1-1, with TRBD1 matching 8 bases. This CDR3 is 13 amino acids long. The trim removed 6 bases at V and 4 bases at J, leaving 7 bases unmatched. Germline-derived CDR1 and CDR2 are SQVTM and ANQGSEA. CDR3 amino acids: CSVKTGGSTEAFF. CDR3 DNA: TGCAGCGTGAAAACAGGGGGTAGCACTGAAGCTTTCTTT.

V is TRBV15 and J is TRBJ2-7, with 8 bases identical to TRBD1. With V trimmed by 3 bases and J by 1 base, 8 bases remained unmatched. CDR3 length: 16 amino acids. Germline CDR1 and CDR2: LNHNV and YYDKDF (reference sequence). The CDR3 protein is CATSSGWTGTSYEQYF. CDR3 bases: TGTGCCACCAGCAGTGGCTGGACAGGGACGTCCTACGAGCAGTACTTC.

V is TRBV4-1 and J is TRBJ2-1, with 7 bases fitting TRBD2. Trimming cost V 7 bases and J 6 bases; bases outside gene matches: 9. The CDR3 extends over 14 amino acids. Germline CDR1 MGHRA, CDR2 YSYEKL. The CDR3 bases are TGCGCCAGCACCCCAGGACTAGGGGCCAATGAGCAGTTCTTC. Its translation is CASTPGLGANEQFF.

V usage is TRBV12-5 and J usage is TRBJ1-5; D gene ambiguous. This CDR3 is built from 14 residues. The V end lost 6 bases, the J end lost 0 bases, and 9 bases lay between the germline ends. CDR1 is LGHNT, CDR2 FRNRAP, per germline. The CDR3 DNA reads TGTGCTAGTGGCGCAGCTTATAGCAATCAGCCCCAGCATTTT. Translation gives CASGAAYSNQPQHF.

The rearrangement uses TRBV6-5 and TRBJ2-2, with D perhaps TRBD1 (5 bases). Germline CDR1 reads MNHEY; CDR2 reads SVGAGI. The V and J ends lost 5 bases and 6 bases respectively, with 10 bases between them. This CDR3 has 13 amino acids. The CDR3: CASSPDSPGELFF. Written as DNA, the CDR3 is TGTGCCAGCAGTCCTGACAGTCCCGGGGAGCTGTTTTTT.